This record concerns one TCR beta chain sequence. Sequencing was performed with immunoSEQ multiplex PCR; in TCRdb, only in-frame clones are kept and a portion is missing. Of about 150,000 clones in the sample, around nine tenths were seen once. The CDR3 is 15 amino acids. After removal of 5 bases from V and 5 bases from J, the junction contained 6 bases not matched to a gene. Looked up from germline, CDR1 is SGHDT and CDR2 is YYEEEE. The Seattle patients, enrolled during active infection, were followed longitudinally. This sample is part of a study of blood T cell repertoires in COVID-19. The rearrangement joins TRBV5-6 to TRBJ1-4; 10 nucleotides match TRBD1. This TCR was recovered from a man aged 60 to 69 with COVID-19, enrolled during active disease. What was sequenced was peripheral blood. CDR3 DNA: TGTGCCAGCAGACCTCGGGGACAGGGGAATGAAAAACTGTTTTTT. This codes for CASRPRGQGNEKLFF.